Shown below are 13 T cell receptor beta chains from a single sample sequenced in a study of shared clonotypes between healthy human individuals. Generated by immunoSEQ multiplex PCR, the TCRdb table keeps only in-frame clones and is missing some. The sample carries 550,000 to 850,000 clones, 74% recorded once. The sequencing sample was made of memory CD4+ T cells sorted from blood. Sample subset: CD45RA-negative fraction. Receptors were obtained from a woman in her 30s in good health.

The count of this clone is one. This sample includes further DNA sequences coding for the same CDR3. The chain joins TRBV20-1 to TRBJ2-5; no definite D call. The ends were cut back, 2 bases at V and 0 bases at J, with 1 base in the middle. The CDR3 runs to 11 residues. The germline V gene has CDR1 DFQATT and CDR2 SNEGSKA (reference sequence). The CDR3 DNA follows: TGCAGTGCTAGAAACCAAGAGACCCAGTACTTC. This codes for CSARNQETQYF.

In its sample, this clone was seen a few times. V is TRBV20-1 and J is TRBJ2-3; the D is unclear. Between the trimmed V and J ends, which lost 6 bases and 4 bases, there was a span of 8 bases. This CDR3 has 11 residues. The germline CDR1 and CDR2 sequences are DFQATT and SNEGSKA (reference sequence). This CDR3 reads CSAARSDTQYF. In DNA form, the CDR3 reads TGCAGTGCGGCCCGCTCAGATACGCAGTATTTT.

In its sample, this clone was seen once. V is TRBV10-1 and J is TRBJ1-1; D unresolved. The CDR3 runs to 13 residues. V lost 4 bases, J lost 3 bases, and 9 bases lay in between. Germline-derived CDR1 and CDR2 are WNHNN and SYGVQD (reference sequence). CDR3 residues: CASSANEHTEAFF. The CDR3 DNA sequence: TGCGCCAGCAGTGCTAATGAGCACACTGAAGCTTTCTTT.

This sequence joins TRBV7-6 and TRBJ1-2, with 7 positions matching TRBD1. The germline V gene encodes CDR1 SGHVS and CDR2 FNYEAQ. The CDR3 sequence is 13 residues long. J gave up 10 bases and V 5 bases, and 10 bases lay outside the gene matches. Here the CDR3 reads CASSQGGGPPYTF. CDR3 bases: TGTGCCAGCAGCCAGGGGGGGGGCCCACCCTACACCTTC.

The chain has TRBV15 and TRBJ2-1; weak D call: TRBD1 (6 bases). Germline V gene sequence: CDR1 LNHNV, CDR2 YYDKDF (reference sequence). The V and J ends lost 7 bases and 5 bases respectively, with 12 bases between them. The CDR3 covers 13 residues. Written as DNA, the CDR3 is TGTGCCACCACCTTGGACAGAAACAATGAGCAGTTCTTC. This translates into CATTLDRNNEQFF.

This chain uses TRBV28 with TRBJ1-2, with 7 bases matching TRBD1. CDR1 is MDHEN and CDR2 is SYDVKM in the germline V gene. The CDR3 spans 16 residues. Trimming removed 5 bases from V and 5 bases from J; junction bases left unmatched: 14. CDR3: CASSPPGGAKGYGYTF. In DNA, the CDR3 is TGTGCCAGCAGTCCTCCAGGGGGGGCAAAAGGGTATGGCTACACCTTC.

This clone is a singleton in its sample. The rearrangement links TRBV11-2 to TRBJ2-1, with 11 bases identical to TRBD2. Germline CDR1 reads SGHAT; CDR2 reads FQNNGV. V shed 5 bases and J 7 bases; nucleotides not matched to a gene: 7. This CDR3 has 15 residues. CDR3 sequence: CASSITSGRGNEQFF. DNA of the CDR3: TGTGCCAGCAGCATTACTAGCGGGAGAGGTAATGAGCAGTTCTTC.

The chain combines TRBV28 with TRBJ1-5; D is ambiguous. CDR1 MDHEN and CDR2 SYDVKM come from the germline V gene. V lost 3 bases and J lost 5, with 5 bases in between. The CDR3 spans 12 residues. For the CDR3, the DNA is TGTGCCAGCAGTTTCGAGGATCAGCCCCAGCATTTT. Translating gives CASSFEDQPQHF.

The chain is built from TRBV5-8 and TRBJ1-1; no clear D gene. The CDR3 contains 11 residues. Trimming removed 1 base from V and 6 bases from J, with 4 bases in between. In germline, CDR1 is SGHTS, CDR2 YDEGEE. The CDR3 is CASSLYAEAFF. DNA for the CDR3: TGTGCCAGCAGCTTGTACGCTGAAGCTTTCTTT.

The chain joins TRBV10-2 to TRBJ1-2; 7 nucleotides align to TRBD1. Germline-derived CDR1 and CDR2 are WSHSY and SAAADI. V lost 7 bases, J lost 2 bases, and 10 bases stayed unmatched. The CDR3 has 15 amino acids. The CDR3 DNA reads TGCGCCAGCACCGAGGCAGGGGGAAGGAACTATGGCTACACCTTC. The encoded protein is CASTEAGGRNYGYTF.

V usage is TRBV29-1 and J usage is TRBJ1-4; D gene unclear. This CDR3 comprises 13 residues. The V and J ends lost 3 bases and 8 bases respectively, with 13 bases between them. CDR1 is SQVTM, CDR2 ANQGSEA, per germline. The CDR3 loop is CSVEREEGEKLFF. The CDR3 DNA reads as TGCAGCGTTGAGAGAGAAGAGGGCGAAAAACTGTTTTTT.

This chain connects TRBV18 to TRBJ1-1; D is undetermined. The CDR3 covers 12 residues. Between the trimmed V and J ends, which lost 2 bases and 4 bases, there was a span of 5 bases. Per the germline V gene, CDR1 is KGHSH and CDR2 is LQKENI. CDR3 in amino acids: CASSPLVTEAFF. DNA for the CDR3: TGTGCCAGCTCACCATTGGTCACTGAAGCTTTCTTT.

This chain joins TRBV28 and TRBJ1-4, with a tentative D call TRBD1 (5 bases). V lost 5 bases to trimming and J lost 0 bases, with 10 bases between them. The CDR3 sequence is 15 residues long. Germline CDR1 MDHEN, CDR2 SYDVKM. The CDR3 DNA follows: TGTGCCAGCAGTCCGCAGACAGCAACTAATGAAAAACTGTTTTTT. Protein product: CASSPQTATNEKLFF. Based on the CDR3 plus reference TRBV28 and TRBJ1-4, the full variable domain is DVKVTQSSRYLVKRTGEKVFLECVQDMDHENMFWYRQDPGLGLRLIYFSYDVKMKEKGDIPEGYSVSREKKERFSLILESASTNQTSMYLCASSPQTATNEKLFFGSGTQLSVL.